The present entry profiles one T cell receptor beta chain with its context. Its binding antigen is unknown. No much larger clone is present one base from it, and per-base qualities are unavailable. The time point label, read with the paper, signifies: baseline before first vaccination. The vaccinee samples were drawn from two UK trials, COV001 and COV002, one of which was a single-blind randomized controlled phase 2/3 trial testing AZD1222 (ChAdOx1 nCoV-19) in healthy adults. Trial participant PBMC samples were collected at day 0 and day 28 after the second dose for TCRbeta chain sequencing. The junction shows trimming of 6 bases on V and 3 bases on J, plus 12 bases between the germline ends. The germline V gene gives CDR1 as MGHDK and CDR2 as SYGVNS. The CDR3 covers 13 residues, taking in both the cysteine and the phenylalanine. Just the 39-base CDR3 DNA is kept, in frame starting at base 1. The CDR3 regions of human TCRbeta chains were analyzed by immunosequencing. On the study's bioinformatics: Repertoire TCRs were checked for matches against a reference library of SARS-CoV-2-specific TCRs that had been generated using the MIRA antigen-specificity platform. Breadth meant the fraction of unique TCRs that were SARS-CoV-2-associated, whereas depth meant the fraction of total T cells that were SARS-CoV-2-associated. Using the MIRA data, each spike-specific TCR was assigned both to the spike region to which the TCR was reactive and to a CD4 or CD8 class. Log10-transformed breadth and depth values were compared by one-way ANOVA with Sidak's multiple comparisons tests. As stored in TCRdb, this immuneACCESS dataset retains in-frame rearrangements with V and J assigned. A fraction of the clones does not appear; measured against another copy, unresolved V genes explain less than half of the discrepancy, and the remainder lacks a known reason. The D gene and trimming were derived from the DNA, and the V and J assignments and clone size from that table. Present in this sample are over 100,000 clones, less than 90% of which were seen just once. The ten largest clones capture approximately 2.4% of the sample.

The sample comes from a study of T cell responses to AZD1222 COVID-19 vaccine (dated by TCRdb to the early 2020s). Looking at the study overall: AZD1222 recipients with second doses at about 4 weeks or about 12 weeks were pooled, because spike-specific TCR depth and breadth did not differ between schedules. A total of approximately 250 trial participants underwent TCR sequencing, of whom 200 to 220 had received two doses of AZD1222 and 26 had received two doses of the MenACWY control vaccine. Trial participants were enrolled by age into 18-55, 56-69 and 70-plus year subgroups, with 148, 28 and 57 TCR-sequenced participants respectively. The full study reports these points: The vaccine-associated CD4 TCRs covered the entire spike protein, and the dominant responses fell in regions 160-218 and 743-854. The 56-69-year group was small, and its depth increase did not reach significance, likely because of low power. Conclusions about previously exposed vaccinees were limited because only five to seven AZD1222 recipients were SARS-CoV-2 seropositive at baseline. Participants were mostly white British, with more females than males. The authors suggested clonal diversity may have been underestimated. Because no day 14 peak-response samples were available, repertoires were characterized only after the peak T cell response. Nearly half of unique spike-specific TCRs reportedly recognized epitopes outside regions mutated in the B.1.351 and B.1.1.7 variants. A significant rise in spike-specific TCR breadth and depth was observed after two AZD1222 doses relative to day 0 and relative to MenACWY recipients.

The TCR sequence derives from an adult in good health. The sequence links TRBV25-1 to TRBJ2-7; possibly the D gene is TRBD2, per 6 matching bases. Sequenced here: peripheral blood, sampled on day 0 of AZD1222 vaccination. The encoded CDR3 is CASRRGLNYEQYF. The nucleotides are TGTGCCAGCAGGCGGGGATTAAACTACGAGCAGTACTTC.